This TCR beta chain was obtained from a study of PD-1 blockade in classical Hodgkin lymphoma. This CDR3 region has 14 residues. The germline V gene encodes CDR1 ENHRY and CDR2 SYGVKD. Trimming pared 0 bases from V and 7 bases from J, leaving 10 bases between. The table came from immunoSEQ multiplex PCR; TCRdb's copy has only in-frame clones and leaves some out. The repertoire holds about 4,000 clones, with 65% to 70% as singletons. Time point noted: cycle 4 day 1 (C4D1), after 6 weeks of nivolumab. All patients experienced relapse after autologous stem cell transplantation, and brentuximab vedotin exposure was variable.

The chain joins TRBV10-3 to TRBJ2-1, with D possibly being TRBD2 (5 bases). This clonotype was sampled from a human donor with classical Hodgkin lymphoma. The sample here was peripheral blood mononuclear cells (PBMCs), taken before the fourth cycle of nivolumab. The CDR3 DNA follows: TGTGCCATCAGTGAGTCCCTAGCTTCGAATGAGCAGTTCTTC. This gives the protein CAISESLASNEQFF.